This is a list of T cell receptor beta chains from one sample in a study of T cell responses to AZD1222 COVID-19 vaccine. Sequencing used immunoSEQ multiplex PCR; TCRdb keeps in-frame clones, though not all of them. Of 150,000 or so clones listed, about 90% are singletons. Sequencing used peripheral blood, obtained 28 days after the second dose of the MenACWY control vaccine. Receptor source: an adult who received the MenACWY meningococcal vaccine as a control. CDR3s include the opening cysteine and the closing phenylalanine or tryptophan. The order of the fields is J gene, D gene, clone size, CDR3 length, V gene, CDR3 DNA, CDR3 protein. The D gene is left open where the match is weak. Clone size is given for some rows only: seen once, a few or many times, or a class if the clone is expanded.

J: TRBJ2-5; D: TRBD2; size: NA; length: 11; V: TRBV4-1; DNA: TGCGCGAGCGGGGGCCAAGAGACCCAGTACTTC; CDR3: CASGGQETQYF
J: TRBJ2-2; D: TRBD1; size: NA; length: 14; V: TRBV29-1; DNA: TGCAGCGTTGTGGGACAGGTTAACACCGGGGAGCTGTTTTTT; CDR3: CSVVGQVNTGELFF
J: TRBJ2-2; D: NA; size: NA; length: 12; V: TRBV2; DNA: TGTGCCAGCAGTGCCAACACCGGGGAGCTGTTTTTT; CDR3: CASSANTGELFF
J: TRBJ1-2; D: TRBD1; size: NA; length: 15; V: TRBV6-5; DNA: TGTGCCAGCAGCGACCCACAGGACAGGGGGTATGGCTACACCTTC; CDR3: CASSDPQDRGYGYTF
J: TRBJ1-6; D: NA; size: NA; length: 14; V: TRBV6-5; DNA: TGTGCCAGCCTGAGGGAACAGGGTCTCTCACCCCTCCACTTT; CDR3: CASLREQGLSPLHF
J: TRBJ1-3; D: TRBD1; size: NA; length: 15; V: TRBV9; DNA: TGTGCCAGCACCGGACAGGGAGCTTTCGGAAACACCATATATTTT; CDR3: CASTGQGAFGNTIYF
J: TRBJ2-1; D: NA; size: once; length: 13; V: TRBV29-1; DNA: TGCAGCGTTGCGGCGGGATTGGACAATGAGCAGTTCTTC; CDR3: CSVAAGLDNEQFF
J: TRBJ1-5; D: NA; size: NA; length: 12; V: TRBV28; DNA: TGTGCCAGCACCCCAGACGATCAGCCCCAGCATTTT; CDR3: CASTPDDQPQHF
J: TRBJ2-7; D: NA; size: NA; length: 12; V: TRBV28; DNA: TGTGCCACTCACAGCGGCTCCTACGAGCAGTACTTC; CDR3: CATHSGSYEQYF
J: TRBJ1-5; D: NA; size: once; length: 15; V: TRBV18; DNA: TGTGCCAGCTCACCAGGTTTGAATAGCAATCAGCCCCAGCATTTT; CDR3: CASSPGLNSNQPQHF
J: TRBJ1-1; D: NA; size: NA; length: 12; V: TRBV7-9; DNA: TGTGCCAGCAGCTTAGTGAATACTGAAGCTTTCTTT; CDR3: CASSLVNTEAFF
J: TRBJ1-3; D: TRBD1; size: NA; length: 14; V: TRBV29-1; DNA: TGCAGCGTGCGACAGGGGCTCTCTGGAAACACCATATATTTT; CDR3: CSVRQGLSGNTIYF
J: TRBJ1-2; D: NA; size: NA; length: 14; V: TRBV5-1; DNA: TGCGCCAGCAGCTTGGATGGGCCCGGATATGGCTACACCTTC; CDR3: CASSLDGPGYGYTF
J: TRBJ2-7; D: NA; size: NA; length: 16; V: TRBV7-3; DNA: TGTGCCAGCAGCTCTATAGCCGGGACCAGTCCGGGCGAGCAGTACTTC; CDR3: CASSSIAGTSPGEQYF
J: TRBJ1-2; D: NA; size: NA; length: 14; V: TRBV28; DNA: TGTGCCAGCAGTTTTTCGGACAGCGTTTATGGCTACACCTTC; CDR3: CASSFSDSVYGYTF
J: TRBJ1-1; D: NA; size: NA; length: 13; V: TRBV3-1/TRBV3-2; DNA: TGTGCCAGCAGCCTCAGGGGAGCCACTGAAGCTTTCTTT; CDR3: CASSLRGATEAFF